The next 16 T cell receptor beta chains were all read from a single sample in a study of blood T cell repertoires in COVID-19. Profiled with immunoSEQ multiplex PCR; TCRdb holds only in-frame clones, not every one. The repertoire holds around 98,000 clones, nearly 90% seen once, with 4.5% in the top ten. The sequenced sample was peripheral blood. Receptors originate from a man in his 70s with acute or convalescent COVID-19.

This clone was recorded once. The chain is built from TRBV5-1 and TRBJ1-1, with TRBD1 as a possible D gene (5 bases). Germline-derived CDR1 and CDR2 are SGHRS and YFSETQ. CDR3 length equals 14 residues. V was shortened by 4 bases and J by 1 base, with 11 bases between the two germline ends. CDR3 coding DNA: TGCGCCAGCAGCCGATCCGGACAGAACACTGAAGCTTTCTTT. Protein product: CASSRSGQNTEAFF.

The rearrangement links TRBV4-1 to TRBJ2-7, with 9 nucleotides matching TRBD1. Germline V gene lookup returns CDR1 MGHRA and CDR2 YSYEKL. The CDR3 loop spans 17 amino acids. V trimming: 0 bases; J trimming: 2 bases; junction bases outside the gene matches: 8. The CDR3 coding sequence is TGCGCCAGCAGCCAAGAAGGGCCCGACAGGGGGACCTACGAGCAGTACTTC. Protein product: CASSQEGPDRGTYEQYF.

The chain uses TRBV19 and TRBJ1-4; no clear D. CDR1 and CDR2 from the germline V gene are LNHDA and SQIVND (reference sequence). Trimming stripped 6 bases from V and 1 base from J, with 12 bases between. The CDR3 runs to 15 residues. The CDR3 sequence: CASRSVRETNEKLFF. The DNA of the CDR3 is TGTGCCAGTAGGTCGGTCCGGGAAACTAATGAAAAACTGTTTTTT.

The chain employs TRBV23-1 and TRBJ1-5; TRBD1 agrees at 9 bases. TRBV23-1 is classed as an ORF, of uncertain function. The trim removed 4 bases at V and 1 base at J, leaving 11 bases unmatched. This CDR3 spans 18 amino acids. CDR3 DNA sequence: TGCGCCAGCAGTCCTACAGGGGGCCCCCCGAGAAGCAATCAGCCCCAGCATTTT. It translates to CASSPTGGPPRSNQPQHF.

The chain links TRBV2 to TRBJ1-4; D is undetermined. V was shortened by 4 bases and J by 2 bases, with 11 bases between the two germline ends. CDR3 length: 15 amino acids. Germline V gene data show CDR1 as SNHLY and CDR2 as FYNNEI. The CDR3 DNA sequence: TGTGCCAGCAGTGGTCGAGGAGTTACTAATGAAAAACTGTTTTTT. Translating it yields CASSGRGVTNEKLFF.

The V call is TRBV19, the J call TRBJ1-2, with D possibly matching TRBD1 (5 bases). Per germline, CDR1 LNHDA and CDR2 SQIVND (reference sequence). The ends were cut back, 5 bases at V and 4 bases at J, with 17 bases in the middle. CDR3 size: 15 residues. CDR3 sequence (DNA): TGTGCCAGTAGTCCTGGGACGGGCGGGGCCTATGGCTACACCTTC. This translates into CASSPGTGGAYGYTF.

The chain joins TRBV2 to TRBJ2-3; 8 bases map to TRBD2. This CDR3 has 17 residues. In germline, CDR1 is SNHLY, CDR2 FYNNEI. The trim removed 2 bases at V and 4 bases at J, leaving 11 bases unmatched. CDR3 region: CASSEPSGGTGADTQYF. CDR3 in DNA: TGTGCCAGCAGTGAACCAAGCGGGGGAACTGGGGCAGATACGCAGTATTTT.

The chain recombines TRBV10-1 with TRBJ2-2, with D possibly being TRBD2 (5 bases). Trimming took 0 bases from V and 6 from J, leaving 5 bases between them. The CDR3 totals 13 residues. From germline, CDR1 is WNHNN and CDR2 SYGVQD (reference sequence). The CDR3 loop is CASSESRAGELFF. CDR3 coding DNA: TGCGCCAGCAGTGAGTCGAGGGCCGGGGAGCTGTTTTTT.

J is TRBJ1-3 and V is TRBV6-1, with 8 bases lining up with TRBD1. The CDR3 consists of 16 residues. Trimming removed 2 bases from V and 1 base from J; junction bases left unmatched: 4. CDR1 and CDR2 from the germline V gene are MNHNS and SASEGT. Here the CDR3 reads CASSESRGLSGNTIYF. The CDR3 coding sequence is TGTGCCAGCAGTGAATCCAGGGGGCTTTCTGGAAACACCATATATTTT.

The V call is TRBV6-5, the J call TRBJ2-7, with D possibly matching TRBD1 (5 bases). Germline-derived CDR1 and CDR2 are MNHEY and SVGAGI. The CDR3 totals 13 residues. V was shortened by 4 bases and J by 0 bases, with 7 bases between the two germline ends. The CDR3 loop is CASSWGSSYEQYF. CDR3 DNA: TGTGCCAGCAGTTGGGGCTCCTCCTACGAGCAGTACTTC.

The V call is TRBV29-1, the J call TRBJ2-7; D perhaps matches TRBD1 (6 bases). The V end was cut by 0 bases, the J end by 7 bases, with 10 bases between. The CDR3 has 12 residues. Germline CDR1 and CDR2: SQVTM and ANQGSEA. The CDR3 here is CSVEERQGEQYV. The CDR3, as DNA: TGCAGCGTTGAAGAGCGGCAGGGGGAGCAGTACGTC.

The rearrangement uses TRBV3-1 (or the pseudogene TRBV3-2) and TRBJ1-4; no clear D gene. Germline assignment: CDR1 LGHDT and CDR2 YNNKEL (reference sequence). The V and J ends lost 4 bases and 5 bases respectively, with 8 bases between them. CDR3 length equals 13 residues. The CDR3 here is CASSLMLNEKLFF. DNA of the CDR3: TGTGCCAGCAGCCTAATGTTAAATGAAAAACTGTTTTTT.

This clone was detected once. The rearrangement joins TRBV2 to TRBJ1-4; maybe TRBD1 (5 bases). This CDR3 is 16 amino acids long. Per the germline V gene, CDR1 is SNHLY and CDR2 is FYNNEI. The V gene lost 6 bases and the J gene lost 5 bases, with 19 bases spanning the gap. DNA of the CDR3: TGTGCCAGCAGAGCCACGGTGGGGGGAGGCAATGAAAAACTGTTTTTT. Its translation: CASRATVGGGNEKLFF.

This chain links TRBV19 with TRBJ2-1; 10 nucleotides agree with TRBD1. Germline V gene data show CDR1 as LNHDA and CDR2 as SQIVND (reference sequence). The CDR3 spans 17 residues. Trimming took 5 bases from V and 2 from J; bases not matched to a gene: 9. The CDR3 DNA reads TGTGCCAGTAGTCGTCCAGACAGGGGGCTAACCTACAATGAGCAGTTCTTC. Protein product: CASSRPDRGLTYNEQFF. Full variable domain (outside the CDR3, taken from reference TRBV19 and TRBJ2-1): DGGITQSPKYLFRKEGQNVTLSCEQNLNHDAMYWYRQDPGQGLRLIYYSQIVNDFQKGDIAEGYSVSREKKESFPLTVTSAQKNPTAFYLCASSRPDRGLTYNEQFFGPGTRLTVL.

The rearrangement uses TRBV25-1 and TRBJ2-5; possibly TRBD1 for D (6 bases). The germline V and J ends were trimmed by 8 bases and 1 base, with 11 bases remaining between them. The CDR3 covers 13 residues. Looked up from germline, CDR1 is MGHDK and CDR2 is SYGVNS. The CDR3 sequence: CASADSTQETQYF. CDR3 nucleotides: TGTGCCAGCGCGGACAGCACCCAAGAGACCCAGTACTTC.

This clone was observed once. The V and J genes are TRBV19 and TRBJ1-5; TRBD1 matches 10 bases. The CDR3 length is 17 residues. V lost 5 bases to trimming and J lost 2 bases; unmatched junction nucleotides: 9. Germline loops: CDR1 LNHDA, CDR2 SQIVND (reference sequence). Written as DNA, the CDR3 is TGTGCCAGTAGTCACCCCAGGGACAGGGGAGGCAATCAGCCCCAGCATTTT. This codes for CASSHPRDRGGNQPQHF.